The next 27 T cell receptor beta chains were all read from a single sample in a study of cytomegalovirus exposure and HLA in healthy donors. 60 Vbeta and 13 Jbeta primers were used in PCR. Libraries were prepared by immunoSEQ multiplex PCR; TCRdb keeps only in-frame clonotypes and omits some of them. The sample carries some 77,000 clones, roughly 80% recorded once. The sequencing input was PBMCs. Every receptor here comes from a man aged 45-65 years in good health and CMV-seropositive.

The chain carries TRBV13 and TRBJ1-1, with 8 bases lining up with TRBD1. Per germline, CDR1 PRHDT and CDR2 FYEKMQ (reference sequence). CDR3 length: 16 residues. V shed 3 bases and J 5 bases; nucleotides not matched to a gene: 11. CDR3 sequence: CASSFPSGTGYTEAFF. CDR3 DNA: TGTGCCAGCAGCTTCCCCTCCGGGACAGGCTATACTGAAGCTTTCTTT. Full variable domain (outside the CDR3, taken from reference TRBV13 and TRBJ1-1): AAGVIQSPRHLIKEKRETATLKCYPIPRHDTVYWYQQGPGQDPQFLISFYEKMQSDKGSIPDRFSAQQFSDYHSELNMSSLELGDSALYFCASSFPSGTGYTEAFFGQGTRLTVV.

The rearrangement joins TRBV2 to TRBJ2-5, with D possibly TRBD2 on 7 matching bases. The CDR3 runs 13 residues. V was shortened by 6 bases and J by 1 base, with 9 bases between the two germline ends. Germline V CDR1 and CDR2: SNHLY, FYNNEI. CDR3 DNA: TGTGCCAGCAGGGGGGGGCTCCAAGAGACCCAGTACTTC. This encodes CASRGGLQETQYF. Looking up the rest from reference TRBV2 and TRBJ2-5 gives the full variable domain: EPEVTQTPSHQVTQMGQEVILRCVPISNHLYFYWYRQILGQKVEFLVSFYNNEISEKSEIFDDQFSVERPDGSNFTLKIRSTKLEDSAMYFCASRGGLQETQYFGPGTRLLVL.

In this sample, this clone turned up a few times. The V gene is TRBV18, the J gene TRBJ2-7, with 7 nucleotides matching TRBD1. The CDR3 covers 14 residues. Per the germline V gene, CDR1 is KGHSH and CDR2 is LQKENI. J was trimmed by 7 bases and V by 0 bases; bases with no gene match: 6. The CDR3 loop reads CASSPPTGYGEQYF. The CDR3 DNA reads TGTGCCAGCTCACCACCGACAGGGTATGGGGAGCAGTACTTC.

V and J are TRBV2 and TRBJ1-1; TRBD1 matches 9 bases. From germline, CDR1 is SNHLY and CDR2 FYNNEI. V trimming: 6 bases; J trimming: 5 bases; junction bases outside the gene matches: 1. The CDR3 runs 12 residues. The CDR3 is CASRTGGTEAFF. The DNA for the CDR3 is TGTGCCAGCAGGACAGGGGGAACTGAAGCTTTCTTT.

This clone was detected many times. The chain employs TRBV7-9 and TRBJ2-7; a possible D gene is TRBD2 (6 bases). V shed 5 bases and J shed 4 bases, with 12 bases lying between them. CDR3 length: 13 residues. Germline loops: CDR1 SEHNR, CDR2 FQNEAQ (reference sequence). The CDR3 coding sequence is TGTGCCAGCAGCGAGGGACTGGAATACGAGCAGTACTTC. Its translation is CASSEGLEYEQYF. Based on the CDR3 plus reference TRBV7-9 and TRBJ2-7, the full variable domain is DTGVSQNPRHKITKRGQNVTFRCDPISEHNRLYWYRQTLGQGPEFLTYFQNEAQLEKSRLLSDRFSAERPKGSFSTLEIQRTEQGDSAMYLCASSEGLEYEQYFGPGTRLTVT.

The chain links TRBV9 to TRBJ2-1; the D gene is possibly TRBD2 (7 bases). Germline loops: CDR1 SGDLS, CDR2 YYNGEE. The CDR3 is 13 amino acids. The V and J ends lost 4 bases and 9 bases respectively, with 14 bases between them. CDR3 loop: CASSQAGQVEQFF. The CDR3 DNA follows: TGTGCCAGCAGCCAAGCGGGACAAGTTGAGCAGTTCTTC.

The sample holds a few counts of this clone. This chain uses TRBV18 with TRBJ1-2; TRBD1 agrees at 8 bases. CDR1 and CDR2 (germline): KGHSH, LQKENI. V shed 4 bases and J 2 bases; nucleotides not matched to a gene: 9. The CDR3 sequence is 16 residues long. CDR3 amino acids: CASSLTGTGLNYGYTF. The CDR3 DNA reads as TGTGCCAGCTCACTTACCGGGACAGGCCTAAACTATGGCTACACCTTC.

The chain joins TRBV5-1 to TRBJ2-6; 9 bases agree with TRBD2. The V and J ends lost 2 bases and 2 bases, in that order; junction bases with no gene match: 2. The germline V gene has CDR1 SGHRS and CDR2 YFSETQ. This CDR3 comprises 16 residues. This CDR3 is CASSFSSGTGANVLTF. The DNA of the CDR3 is TGCGCCAGCAGCTTTTCTAGCGGGACTGGGGCCAACGTCCTGACTTTC.

In regard to this clone: Sequence at one end of the junction differs from germline and may be a read error. Additional DNA sequences in this sample encode the identical CDR3. The V and J genes are TRBV7-9 and TRBJ2-7, with D uncertain. The length of the CDR3 is 12 residues. Germline lookup yields CDR1 SEHNR and CDR2 FQNEAQ (reference sequence). CDR3 amino acids: CSSSPEAYEQYF. The CDR3 DNA reads TGTTCCAGCAGCCCCGAGGCCTACGAGCAGTACTTC.

The chain is built from TRBV11-2 and TRBJ2-1; 7 bases fit TRBD1. CDR1 and CDR2 from the germline V gene are SGHAT and FQNNGV. There are 12 residues in the CDR3. V gave up 5 bases and J gave up 7 bases; unmatched junction bases: 2. The CDR3 spells CASSLDRNEQFF. The CDR3 DNA is TGTGCCAGCAGCCTGGACAGGAATGAGCAGTTCTTC.

This clone was counted only a few times. V usage is TRBV7-3 and J usage is TRBJ2-1; TRBD2 agrees at 11 bases. This CDR3 comprises 15 residues. V lost 4 bases and J lost 4; bases outside the gene matches: 3. Germline-derived CDR1 and CDR2 are SGHTA and FQGTGA. Here the CDR3 reads CASSSRLAGYNEQFF. The CDR3 DNA reads as TGTGCCAGCAGCTCCCGACTAGCGGGATACAATGAGCAGTTCTTC. Using reference TRBV7-3 and TRBJ2-1 for the parts outside the CDR3, the full variable domain is GAGVSQTPSNKVTEKGKYVELRCDPISGHTALYWYRQSLGQGPEFLIYFQGTGAADDSGLPNDRFFAVRPEGSVSTLKIQRTERGDSAVYLCASSSRLAGYNEQFFGPGTRLTVL.

The chain is built from TRBV7-6 and TRBJ2-3; D might be TRBD1 (5 bases). This CDR3 has 15 residues. The germline V gene has CDR1 SGHVS and CDR2 FNYEAQ. V was cut by 1 base and J by 1 base, with 9 bases left in between. CDR3 bases: TGTGCCAGCAGCTTAGAAGGGGTTCGCACAGATACGCAGTATTTT. This sequence encodes CASSLEGVRTDTQYF.

V usage is TRBV7-9 and J usage is TRBJ1-5, with 8 bases fitting TRBD1. This CDR3 is built from 14 residues. V trimming: 4 bases; J trimming: 12 bases; junction bases outside the gene matches: 11. Germline V gene data show CDR1 as SEHNR and CDR2 as FQNEAQ (reference sequence). CDR3 in amino acids: CASSSGQGQAGQHF. The CDR3 nucleotides read TGTGCCAGCAGCTCAGGGCAGGGACAGGCAGGCCAGCATTTT.

The V gene is TRBV12-5, the J gene TRBJ1-5; D call uncertain. V lost 1 base, J lost 6 bases, and 10 bases lay in between. The CDR3 is 14 amino acids. Germline CDR1 and CDR2: LGHNT and FRNRAP. CDR3: CASGLGGSAQPQHF. The CDR3 DNA reads TGTGCTAGTGGTTTGGGCGGGTCAGCTCAGCCCCAGCATTTT.

This sequence joins TRBV27 and TRBJ2-1; a weak D match, TRBD2 (6 bases). V lost 4 bases and J 4 bases, leaving 20 bases between the germline ends. CDR1 and CDR2 from the germline V gene are MNHEY and SMNVEV (reference sequence). The CDR3 sequence is 17 residues long. The CDR3 region is CASSSGVNKYLYNEQFF. CDR3 nucleotide sequence: TGTGCCAGCAGTTCGGGGGTCAACAAATACCTTTACAATGAGCAGTTCTTC.

V is TRBV7-9 and J is TRBJ2-2; a possible D gene is TRBD2 (6 bases). CDR3 length: 14 amino acids. Per germline, CDR1 SEHNR and CDR2 FQNEAQ (reference sequence). The V end lost 9 bases, the J end lost 6 bases, and 17 bases lay between the germline ends. CDR3 region: CARGTGVSAGELFF. The CDR3 bases are TGTGCCAGGGGGACGGGAGTGTCGGCCGGGGAGCTGTTTTTT.

The chain uses TRBV19 and TRBJ2-7; possibly TRBD1 for D (5 bases). The CDR3 has 13 residues. Germline CDR1 is LNHDA and CDR2 is SQIVND (reference sequence). V was shortened by 5 bases and J by 4 bases, with 12 bases between the two germline ends. In DNA form, the CDR3 reads TGTGCCAGTAGTTTCGGACACAAATACGAGCAGTACTTC. Protein product: CASSFGHKYEQYF.

About this clone itself: Sequence at one end of the junction differs from germline and may be a read error. The chain carries TRBV6-5 and TRBJ2-6; D is perhaps TRBD1 (5 bases). The germline gives CDR1 MNHEY, CDR2 SVGAGI. The CDR3 is 15 amino acids. CDR3 sequence: CASSYGVSGANGLTF. Written as DNA, the CDR3 is TGTGCCAGCAGTTACGGGGTGTCTGGGGCCAACGGCCTGACTTTC.

This clone is a singleton in its sample. The V call is TRBV5-8, the J call TRBJ2-6; a possible D gene is TRBD1 (5 bases). The CDR3 runs 18 residues. Trimming removed 1 base at V and 0 bases at J, with 14 bases between. CDR1 is SGHTS and CDR2 is YDEGEE in the germline V gene. The CDR3 bases are TGTGCCAGCAGCTTGCTACAGGTGATCCCCTCTGGGGCCAACGTCCTGACTTTC. Translating gives CASSLLQVIPSGANVLTF. Filled out from reference TRBV5-8 and TRBJ2-6, the complete variable domain reads EAGVTQSPTHLIKTRGQQATLRCSPISGHTSVYWYQQALGLGLQFLLWYDEGEERNRGNFPPRFSGRQFPNYSSELNVNALELEDSALYLCASSLLQVIPSGANVLTFGAGSRLTVL.

J is TRBJ2-2 and V is TRBV7-2; D ambiguous. Per the germline V gene, CDR1 is SGHTA and CDR2 is FQGNSA. The CDR3 runs to 13 residues. Trimming took off 1 base at V and 3 bases at J, with 3 bases between the two ends. The CDR3 spells CASSLDYTGELFF. The CDR3 coding sequence is TGTGCCAGCAGCTTAGACTACACCGGGGAGCTGTTTTTT.

This clone was observed once. V and J are TRBV19 and TRBJ2-5; D remains unclear. V was clipped by 6 bases and J by 4 bases, with 12 bases between them. Germline V gives CDR1 LNHDA, CDR2 SQIVND (reference sequence). The CDR3 loop spans 13 amino acids. CDR3 DNA: TGTGCCAGTAGCTTAGCCGGCGGAGAGACCCAGTACTTC. Its translation: CASSLAGGETQYF. The whole variable domain, remainder taken from reference TRBV19 and TRBJ2-5, is DGGITQSPKYLFRKEGQNVTLSCEQNLNHDAMYWYRQDPGQGLRLIYYSQIVNDFQKGDIAEGYSVSREKKESFPLTVTSAQKNPTAFYLCASSLAGGETQYFGPGTRLLVL.

The chain combines TRBV18 with TRBJ2-5, with TRBD1 as a possible D gene (5 bases). V was shortened by 4 bases and J by 0 bases, with 6 bases between the two germline ends. This CDR3 spans 13 amino acids. Germline V gene data show CDR1 as KGHSH and CDR2 as LQKENI. CDR3 nucleotides: TGTGCCAGCTCACAGGGGTACCAAGAGACCCAGTACTTC. Protein: CASSQGYQETQYF.

CDR3 in amino acids: CASSIDLGGFGGYTF. The CDR3 DNA sequence: TGTGCCAGTAGTATAGATCTAGGAGGATTCGGGGGCTACACCTTC. V gene TRBV19 combines with J gene TRBJ1-2, with D uncertain. The CDR3 covers 15 residues. Trimming took 0 bases from V and 8 from J, leaving 16 bases between them. Germline V gene data show CDR1 as LNHDA and CDR2 as SQIVND (reference sequence). Complete variable domain (other parts from reference TRBV19 and TRBJ1-2): DGGITQSPKYLFRKEGQNVTLSCEQNLNHDAMYWYRQDPGQGLRLIYYSQIVNDFQKGDIAEGYSVSREKKESFPLTVTSAQKNPTAFYLCASSIDLGGFGGYTFGSGTRLTVV.

In the case of this clone: Sequence at one end of the junction differs from germline and may be a read error. The chain combines TRBV7-9 with TRBJ2-1; D not certain. CDR1 is SEHNR and CDR2 is FQNEAQ in the germline V gene (reference sequence). The CDR3 is made up of 12 amino acids. This CDR3 is CSSFPPGDEQFF. DNA of the CDR3: TGTTCCAGCTTCCCCCCCGGAGATGAGCAGTTCTTC. Full variable domain (rest looked up from reference TRBV7-9 and TRBJ2-1): DTGVSQNPRHKITKRGQNVTFRCDPISEHNRLYWYRQTLGQGPEFLTYFQNEAQLEKSRLLSDRFSAERPKGSFSTLEIQRTEQGDSAMYLCSSFPPGDEQFFGPGTRLTVL.

This chain connects TRBV5-4 to TRBJ2-1; possibly TRBD2 for D (5 bases). V lost 3 bases and J 6 bases, leaving 10 bases between the germline ends. The CDR3 contains 13 residues. Per germline, CDR1 SGHNT and CDR2 YYREEE (reference sequence). CDR3 loop: CASSSPSGNEQFF. The CDR3 bases are TGTGCCAGCAGCTCCCCCAGCGGCAATGAGCAGTTCTTC.

This chain joins TRBV19 and TRBJ2-1, with 12 bases fitting TRBD2. Per the germline V gene, CDR1 is LNHDA and CDR2 is SQIVND (reference sequence). V lost 1 base and J lost 4; bases outside the gene matches: 8. This CDR3 spans 18 amino acids. As DNA, the CDR3 is TGTGCCAGTAGTATAGCGGCTAGCGGGAGGGTTTATTACAATGAGCAGTTCTTC. The encoded protein is CASSIAASGRVYYNEQFF.

This clone was seen only a few times. The chain joins TRBV5-1 to TRBJ1-1, with D possibly being TRBD1 (5 bases). Germline V gene data show CDR1 as SGHRS and CDR2 as YFSETQ. Trimming took off 3 bases at V and 4 bases at J, with 19 bases between the two ends. The CDR3 totals 16 residues. CDR3 in DNA: TGCGCCAGCAGCTCCATCGCCCGGGGGAAAAGCACTGAAGCTTTCTTT. It translates to CASSSIARGKSTEAFF.